These T cell receptor beta chains were read from a single sample in a study of shared clonotypes between healthy human individuals. The method was immunoSEQ multiplex PCR; TCRdb's version includes in-frame clones alone and lacks a portion of them. The repertoire holds some 470,000 clones, with 76% as singletons. Sequenced input: PBMCs. The receptor set was obtained from a woman in her forties in good health. Some clones in this sample may be carry-over from other donors' samples. Each CDR3 is given with its conserved first and last residue. The D gene is left open where the match is weak. Clone size appears in some rows only: once, few, many, or a class for an expanded clone.

V gene	CDR3 length	D gene	clone size	J gene	CDR3 protein	CDR3 DNA
TRBV7-8	15	TRBD1	-	TRBJ2-7	CASSPFDRGIGEQYF	TGTGCCAGCAGCCCTTTCGACAGGGGGATTGGGGAGCAGTACTTC
TRBV30	14	-	-	TRBJ1-5	CAWSAGIVNQPQHF	TGTGCCTGGAGTGCCGGGATAGTCAATCAGCCCCAGCATTTT
TRBV5-4	16	TRBD2	once	TRBJ2-7	CASSLGAGGRRNEQYF	TGTGCCAGCAGCTTAGGGGCCGGGGGGAGAAGGAACGAGCAGTACTTC
TRBV29-1	11	-	once	TRBJ2-5	CSVVGEGTQYF	TGCAGCGTTGTTGGTGAAGGGACCCAGTACTTC
TRBV5-6	15	-	-	TRBJ2-2	CASSLYRADTGELFF	TGTGCCAGCAGCTTATATCGGGCAGATACCGGGGAGCTGTTTTTT
TRBV15	15	TRBD1	-	TRBJ2-5	CATSRGDRQEETQYF	TGTGCCACCAGCAGAGGGGACAGGCAGGAAGAGACCCAGTACTTC
TRBV28	15	-	-	TRBJ1-5	CASSLVGESNQPQHF	TGTGCCAGCAGTTTAGTAGGGGAAAGCAATCAGCCCCAGCATTTT
TRBV9	16	TRBD2	-	TRBJ2-2	CASSVVAGADTGELFF	TGTGCCAGCAGCGTAGTTGCGGGAGCGGACACCGGGGAGCTGTTTTTT
TRBV27	13	-	-	TRBJ2-3	CASSLRYTDTQYF	TGTGCCAGCAGTTTACGCTACACAGATACGCAGTATTTT
TRBV28	16	-	-	TRBJ1-1	CASSPRTLTLNTEAFF	TGTGCCAGCAGTCCTCGGACCCTAACTCTCAACACTGAAGCTTTCTTT
TRBV30	15	TRBD1	-	TRBJ2-2	CAWSAKTGHTGELFF	TGTGCCTGGAGTGCCAAGACAGGGCACACCGGGGAGCTGTTTTTT
TRBV16	16	TRBD2	-	TRBJ2-4	CASSLGLAGSKNIQYF	TGTGCCAGCAGCCTGGGACTAGCGGGAAGCAAAAACATTCAGTACTTC
TRBV4-3	16	-	-	TRBJ2-7	CASSQDPGASGDEQYF	TGCGCCAGCAGCCAAGATCCCGGCGCCTCCGGGGACGAGCAGTACTTC
TRBV7-8	15	-	-	TRBJ1-3	CASSFGPLTGNTIYF	TGTGCCAGCAGCTTTGGCCCCTTAACCGGAAACACCATATATTTT
TRBV4-1	15	TRBD2	-	TRBJ2-1	CASSPGRAGRNEQFF	TGCGCCAGCAGCCCCGGGAGGGCCGGCCGCAATGAGCAGTTCTTC
TRBV7-7	15	-	-	TRBJ2-2	CASSLGQGHTGELFF	TGTGCTAGCAGCTTAGGGCAGGGGCACACCGGGGAGCTGTTTTTT
TRBV28	13	-	few	TRBJ1-2	CASTLRGGYGYTF	TGTGCCAGCACCTTAAGGGGGGGCTATGGCTACACCTTC
TRBV5-1	13	-	-	TRBJ1-2	CASSLGSDRGYTF	TGCGCCAGCAGCTTGGGTAGTGACCGGGGCTACACCTTC
TRBV19	14	-	-	TRBJ1-1	CASSIRAGDTEAFF	TGTGCCAGTAGTATCAGGGCAGGGGACACTGAAGCTTTCTTT
TRBV18	13	-	-	TRBJ1-2	CASSPGTHYGYTF	TGTGCCAGCTCACCAGGCACCCACTATGGCTACACCTTC